Below are 21 T cell receptor beta chains sequenced from a single sample in a study of T-cell reconstitution after alpha-beta-depleted transplantation in children. A TCRbeta library incorporating unique molecular identifiers was prepared. MiXCR, run by TCRdb on the PCR reads, gives a single entry per CDR3 protein. The sample records 700,000 to 950,000 distinct CDR3 sequences, roughly 16% being singletons. Sequenced material: PBMCs, mostly from graft donor cells, taken 360 days after TCRalphabeta/CD19-depleted stem cell transplant. The source is a male patient aged 10 to 17 who had a stem cell transplant for acute lymphoblastic leukemia, so the T cells may come from the graft donor.

This clonotype was seen a few times. The chain has TRBV5-1 and TRBJ2-1, with 7 bases that match TRBD2. The CDR3 loop spans 18 amino acids. Germline V gene sequence: CDR1 SGHRS, CDR2 YFSETQ. Germline trimming cut 4 bases from V and 2 bases from J; bases unmatched to any gene: 15. As DNA, the CDR3 is TGCGCCAGCAGCCAACCCCGGGGAGGGTCCTTTACCTACAATGAGCAGTTCTTC. Residues: CASSQPRGGSFTYNEQFF.

This clonotype was seen at least ten times. V and J are TRBV2 and TRBJ2-1, with D maybe TRBD2 (6 bases). V was cut by 10 bases and J by 3 bases, with 22 bases left in between. CDR1 and CDR2 from the germline V gene are SNHLY and FYNNEI. The CDR3 is 16 residues long. The CDR3 nucleotides read TGTGCCACTCACTCCGGGACTCCCACCGGCTACAATGAGCAGTTCTTC. Its protein is CATHSGTPTGYNEQFF.

The sample holds a few counts of this clonotype. This chain joins TRBV27 and TRBJ2-3; D remains unclear. The CDR3 loop spans 14 amino acids. Trimming cost V 2 bases and J 1 base, with 7 bases left between them. Germline CDR1 MNHEY, CDR2 SMNVEV (reference sequence). The CDR3 spells CASSLGFGTDTQYF. As DNA, the CDR3 is TGTGCCAGCAGTTTAGGTTTTGGCACAGATACGCAGTATTTT.

J is TRBJ2-2 and V is TRBV29-1; D is undetermined. The germline CDR1 and CDR2 sequences are SQVTM and ANQGSEA. V lost 4 bases and J lost 2, with 8 bases in between. This CDR3 has 13 amino acids. The DNA of the CDR3 is TGCAGCGTTGTAAAGGAAAACACCGGGGAGCTGTTTTTT. It specifies CSVVKENTGELFF.

The chain is built from TRBV5-1 and TRBJ2-7, with 11 bases aligning to TRBD2. J lost 4 bases, V lost 2 bases, and 8 bases had no gene match. Germline lookup yields CDR1 SGHRS and CDR2 YFSETQ. CDR3 size: 16 residues. The CDR3 protein is CASSLPTSGRRYEQYF. The CDR3 bases are TGCGCCAGCAGCTTACCCACTAGCGGGAGAAGGTACGAGCAGTACTTC.

This clonotype showed up just a few times. The rearrangement links TRBV7-6 to TRBJ2-5, with 8 bases identical to TRBD2. V trimming: 0 bases; J trimming: 4 bases; junction bases outside the gene matches: 13. The germline CDR1 and CDR2 sequences are SGHVS and FNYEAQ. The CDR3 extends over 18 amino acids. In nucleotides, the CDR3 is TGTGCCAGCAGCTTAGCGGCTAGCGGGTACCTGGACGGAGAGACCCAGTACTTC. As protein: CASSLAASGYLDGETQYF.

There are a few counts of this clonotype. This chain links TRBV9 with TRBJ2-1, with 7 bases identical to TRBD1. Germline trimming cut 4 bases from V and 0 bases from J; bases unmatched to any gene: 7. CDR1 is SGDLS and CDR2 is YYNGEE in the germline V gene. This CDR3 region has 16 residues. CDR3 sequence (DNA): TGTGCCAGCAGCCCCGGGACAGTAAGCTCCTACAATGAGCAGTTCTTC. Its translation: CASSPGTVSSYNEQFF.

This clonotype was observed a single time. The chain recombines TRBV7-3 with TRBJ2-5, with 12 bases matching TRBD2. V lost 5 bases, J lost 2 bases, and 6 bases stayed unmatched. CDR1 and CDR2 (germline): SGHTA, FQGTGA. The CDR3 is 16 residues long. Here the CDR3 DNA reads TGTGCCAGCAGCCCTGGACTAGCGGGGTTTCAAGAGACCCAGTACTTC. Protein product: CASSPGLAGFQETQYF.

The CDR3 nucleotides read TGCAGTGCTCCCCCAGGGTCCGACTACGAGCAGTACTTC. This gives the protein CSAPPGSDYEQYF. V and J are TRBV20-1 and TRBJ2-7; perhaps TRBD1 as D (5 bases). This CDR3 is 13 amino acids long. CDR1 is DFQATT and CDR2 is SNEGSKA in the germline V gene (reference sequence). V lost 5 bases to trimming and J lost 3 bases, with 14 bases between them.

This clonotype was picked up many times. V usage is TRBV24-1 and J usage is TRBJ2-1, with 11 bases that match TRBD2. Looked up from germline, CDR1 is KGHDR and CDR2 is SFDVKD. Unmatched junction bases numbered 3, after V lost 3 bases and J lost 3 bases. There are 16 residues in the CDR3. CDR3 amino acids: CATSDATSGVYNEQFF. CDR3 in DNA: TGTGCCACCAGTGATGCGACTAGCGGGGTCTACAATGAGCAGTTCTTC.

Details on this clonotype: The conserved phenylalanine or tryptophan is not found at the CDR3 terminus, so this likely reflects a read error. The rearrangement links TRBV7-6 to TRBJ2-7, with 7 bases that match TRBD2. The V and J ends lost 8 bases and 6 bases, in that order; junction bases with no gene match: 10. This CDR3 spans 13 amino acids. Germline-derived CDR1 and CDR2 are SGHVS and FNYEAQ. In DNA form, the CDR3 reads TGTGCCAGCGTCGCGGGAGCGTATGGCGAGCAGTACTGC. The encoded protein is CASVAGAYGEQYC.

V and J are TRBV6-5 and TRBJ1-2; D unresolved. This CDR3 region has 15 residues. Germline CDR1 is MNHEY and CDR2 is SVGAGI. V was trimmed by 4 bases and J by 5 bases, leaving 17 bases between them. CDR3: CASSFYRAVGYGYTF. CDR3 in DNA: TGTGCCAGCAGTTTCTACCGTGCTGTCGGATATGGCTACACCTTC.

This clonotype was seen at least ten times. The rearrangement uses TRBV29-1 and TRBJ2-7; the match to TRBD1 covers 12 bases. Germline V gene sequence: CDR1 SQVTM, CDR2 ANQGSEA. The CDR3 length is 14 residues. V trimming: 6 bases; J trimming: 7 bases; junction bases outside the gene matches: 10. The chain's CDR3 is CSVTGPGQGAEQYF. CDR3 in DNA: TGCAGCGTGACGGGACCGGGACAGGGGGCTGAGCAGTACTTC.

Regarding this clonotype: Its ends do not fully match the called genes, so a read error is possible. The chain combines TRBV5-1 with TRBJ2-2; no firm D call. The CDR3 length is 16 residues. Germline CDR1 reads SGHRS; CDR2 reads YFSETQ. Written as DNA, the CDR3 is TGCGCCAGCAGCCCGGTAGTAAAGGGCCCCACCAGGGAGCTGTTTTTT. Amino acids: CASSPVVKGPTRELFF.

Many counts were recorded for this clonotype. The V gene is TRBV4-1, the J gene TRBJ2-7, with unresolved D. V was shortened by 2 bases and J by 6 bases, with 17 bases between the two germline ends. The germline CDR1 and CDR2 sequences are MGHRA and YSYEKL. CDR3 length equals 15 residues. DNA for the CDR3: TGCGCCAGCAGCCAAAGTCTGGGGATTAGGGTCGAGCAGTACTTC. Translated: CASSQSLGIRVEQYF.

This chain links TRBV30 with TRBJ2-1, with D unresolved. CDR1 is GTSNPN and CDR2 is SVGIG in the germline V gene (reference sequence). V gave up 3 bases and J gave up 7 bases, with 16 bases separating them. The CDR3 runs to 14 residues. CDR3 nucleotides: TGTGCCTGGAGCCCCATCTTCCCAGCTAATGAGCAGTTCTTC. Translation gives CAWSPIFPANEQFF.

This chain links TRBV7-6 with TRBJ2-2; D possibly corresponds to TRBD1 (6 bases). From germline, CDR1 is SGHVS and CDR2 FNYEAQ. The CDR3 covers 17 residues. Trimming pared 1 base from V and 1 base from J, leaving 13 bases between. CDR3 DNA: TGTGCCAGCAGCTTAGTAGACAGGCTACAGAACACCGGGGAGCTGTTTTTT. Translated, it gives CASSLVDRLQNTGELFF.

This chain joins TRBV6-5 and TRBJ2-7; D gene unclear. The CDR3 covers 16 residues. The germline gives CDR1 MNHEY, CDR2 SVGAGI. Trimming removed 0 bases at V and 4 bases at J, with 16 bases between. The CDR3 region has the DNA TGTGCCAGCAGTTACTCGATCTTTGGCAACCCTTACGAGCAGTACTTC. This codes for CASSYSIFGNPYEQYF.

Only a few counts were recorded for this clonotype. J is TRBJ2-5 and V is TRBV12-3 or TRBV12-4, with 10 bases lining up with TRBD2. With V trimmed by 2 bases and J by 5 bases, 11 bases remained unmatched. The CDR3 consists of 17 residues. The CDR3 DNA follows: TGTGCCAGCAGTTTAAAAGTCAGCGGGAGGGTCCGGGAGACCCAGTACTTC. Encoded protein: CASSLKVSGRVRETQYF.

The chain employs TRBV25-1 and TRBJ2-3; unclear D gene. Trimming removed 6 bases at V and 5 bases at J, with 18 bases between. This CDR3 is built from 15 residues. Germline values: CDR1 MGHDK, CDR2 SYGVNS. The CDR3 reads CASRVGKEKKDTQYF. The CDR3 DNA is TGTGCCAGCAGGGTGGGCAAGGAGAAGAAAGATACGCAGTATTTT.

The CDR3 loop reads CAIKGLVGSGEQYF. Written as DNA, the CDR3 is TGTGCCATCAAAGGACTAGTGGGGTCGGGCGAGCAGTACTTC. V and J are TRBV10-3 and TRBJ2-7, with 7 bases aligning to TRBD2. The V segment lost 7 bases and the J segment 6 bases; nucleotides outside the gene matches: 12. The CDR3 has 14 residues. Germline CDR1 and CDR2: ENHRY and SYGVKD.